The clone carrying this TCR beta chain was observed once. From germline, CDR1 is SGHTA and CDR2 FQGTGA. The V segment lost 2 bases and the J segment 0 bases; nucleotides outside the gene matches: 5. This CDR3 has 17 residues. Sequencing was performed with immunoSEQ multiplex PCR; in TCRdb, only in-frame clones are kept and a portion is missing. The table shows tens of thousands of clones, with about 90% occurring only once. This sample's time point: cycle 4 day 1 (C4D1), after 5 to 7 weeks of nivolumab. Relapses following autologous stem cell transplantation were seen in all patients, with brentuximab vedotin exposure varying. The record originates from a study of PD-1 blockade in classical Hodgkin lymphoma.

This sequence joins TRBV7-3 and TRBJ2-2; 8 bases agree with TRBD2. The TCR comes from a human donor with classical Hodgkin lymphoma. This material consisted of peripheral blood mononuclear cells (PBMCs), taken before the fourth cycle of nivolumab. CDR3 DNA: TGTGCCAGCAGCTTATATCCTAGCGGGCCGAACACCGGGGAGCTGTTTTTT. Its translation is CASSLYPSGPNTGELFF.